This TCR beta chain is drawn from a study of shared clonotypes between healthy human individuals. Across the whole study: Each donor had three CD4 naive, three CD4 memory, two CD8 naive and one CD8 memory plate. Study-wide results and caveats: In several donors, about 5% of naive CD4 clonotypes appeared in common.

Germline CDR1 reads SGHTA; CDR2 reads FQGNSA. The germline V and J ends were trimmed by 2 bases and 4 bases, with 10 bases remaining between them. The CDR3 is 14 amino acids. The assay was immunoSEQ multiplex PCR, and TCRdb's table has in-frame clones only and misses some. The sample yields around 1.4 million clones, 97% to 99% seen once. In regard to this clone: Its matching antigen is unknown.

The material sequenced was naive CD4+ T cells sorted from blood. Subset defined: CD45RA+ positively selected. The clonotype comes from a young man in good health. V usage is TRBV7-2 and J usage is TRBJ2-3; D unclear. CDR3 region: CASSLQSIADTQYF. The CDR3 coding sequence is TGTGCCAGCAGCTTACAGTCGATTGCAGATACGCAGTATTTT.